This T cell receptor (beta chain) originates from a study of blood T cells in healthy people across ages (dated by TCRdb to between 2015 and 2016). For the study in its entirety: In model experiments, template switching captured about one uniquely barcoded TCR beta cDNA molecule for every two T cells. Using deep sequencing normalized with unique cDNA molecular identifiers, the study measured how TCR beta repertoire diversity changes with age. Donors were grouped into four age groups: young (average roughly 16 years), middle-aged (less than 40), aged (about 60) and long-lived (over 80). To avoid experimental bias, donors of different ages were spread randomly across the sequencing lanes. Two additional independent replicas of 1 million unique cDNA reads from the same blood draw were analyzed for two donors (one aged 18 to 30 and one aged 80 or older). Overall study outcomes, separate from this receptor: Compared with the aged group, the long-lived group had more naive CD4+ T cells, fewer expanded clones and increased TCR diversity, a pattern suggesting age selection. Observed TCR beta diversity per million T cells fell roughly linearly with age, and a significant reduction was already apparent by age around 40. Conclusive comparison of naive and antigen-experienced compartments was prevented by the profiling of bulk unsorted PBMCs. Because donor CMV infection status was unknown, age-related changes in expanded clonotypes were potentially confounded. Estimates of total diversity based on one million sequenced T cells were considered lower bounds and underestimates. Observed TCR beta diversity correlated strongly with the percentage of naive T cells measured by flow cytometry.

Donors were 30 to 45 systemically healthy Caucasian individuals from Russia aged roughly 6 to 95 years. Each donor gave about 9.2 milliliters of peripheral blood, drawn into EDTA-treated Vacutainer tubes. Ficoll-Paque density-gradient centrifugation was used to isolate PBMCs, with at least 6 million per sample. Trizol reagent was used to extract total RNA from the PBMCs, yielding at least 5.5 micrograms per sample. For every donor, flow cytometry on a PBMC aliquot measured the percentage of naive CD45RAhigh/CD27high T cells. This clonotype has ten or more counts. This receptor's antigen is unknown. No base quality values were provided; no much bigger clone lies one nucleotide off. Library preparation employed 5' RACE. For sequencing, an Illumina HiSeq 2500 was employed. The second PCR ran for roughly 7 to 12 cycles and used a J-beta primer mix along with a sample-barcoded 5' primer. A template-switch 5' adaptor carrying 12 random nucleotides introduced a unique molecular identifier onto each TCR beta cDNA molecule. Each sample yielded at least 2.5 million CDR3-containing paired-end reads. First-strand cDNA synthesis was performed from all RNA using the Mint cDNA synthesis kit, with priming by a TRBC-specific oligonucleotide. All cDNA was treated with uracil-DNA glycosylase and then went through a first 18-cycle PCR with the universal primers M1SS and BC2_uni_R. The original methods were these. Normalization of each sample was performed by random selection of 1 million high-quality reads, each carrying a distinct molecular identifier. Instead of being binned into consensus sequences, reads with shared molecular identifiers were discarded. MiTCR, run with a Q25 quality threshold and the strictest error-elimination algorithm, handled CDR3 identification, clonotype clustering and error correction. A nonparametric unseen species model with Euler transformation was used to estimate lower-bound total TCR beta diversity. Through fastp at Q25 and MiXCR, TCRdb rebuilt clones from the public reads, retaining in-frame beta chains. Here each entry gathers all rows of one CDR3 protein and keeps the most common genes and DNA. The V and J calls follow TCRdb's processing rather than the paper's. The sample contains about 1.6 million distinct CDR3 sequences, almost 35% of them found a single time. The top ten constitute about 11% of the sample.

Sequenced material: blood. The TCR originated in a woman aged 25 to 39 in good health.

CDR3 reads: CASSQVSRTGGSSDTQYF. The bases are TGCGCCAGCAGCCAAGTGAGTCGTACAGGGGGCTCATCAGATACGCAGTATTTT. The V gene is TRBV4-1 and the J gene is TRBJ2-3, and 9 junctional nucleotides match TRBD1. The germline V end is reduced by 1 base and the J end by 4 bases; junction bases left unmatched: 12. CDR1 and CDR2 are drawn from the germline V gene: MGHRA, YSYEKL. From its cysteine to its phenylalanine, the CDR3 spans 18 amino acids. The retained sequence is limited to the CDR3, 54 bases, with the frame set at the first base.